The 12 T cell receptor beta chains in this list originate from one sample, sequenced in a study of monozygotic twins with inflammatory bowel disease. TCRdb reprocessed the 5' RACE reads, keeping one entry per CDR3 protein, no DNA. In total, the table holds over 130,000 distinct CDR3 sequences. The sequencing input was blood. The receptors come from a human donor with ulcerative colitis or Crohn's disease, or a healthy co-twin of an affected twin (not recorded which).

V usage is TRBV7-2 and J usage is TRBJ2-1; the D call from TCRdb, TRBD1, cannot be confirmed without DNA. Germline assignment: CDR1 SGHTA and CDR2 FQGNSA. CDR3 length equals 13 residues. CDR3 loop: CASSLAARAEQFF.

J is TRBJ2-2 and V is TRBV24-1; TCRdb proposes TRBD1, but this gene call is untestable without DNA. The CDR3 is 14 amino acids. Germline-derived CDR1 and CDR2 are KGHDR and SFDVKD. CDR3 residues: CATSDSLTGEELFF.

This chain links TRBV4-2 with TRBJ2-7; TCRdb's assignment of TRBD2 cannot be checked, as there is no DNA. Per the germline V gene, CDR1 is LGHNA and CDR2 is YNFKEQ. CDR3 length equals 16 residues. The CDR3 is CASSQMGGGVSYEQYF.

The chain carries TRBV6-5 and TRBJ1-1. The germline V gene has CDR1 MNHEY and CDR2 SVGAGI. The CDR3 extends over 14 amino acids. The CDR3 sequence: CASSYSILNTEAFF.

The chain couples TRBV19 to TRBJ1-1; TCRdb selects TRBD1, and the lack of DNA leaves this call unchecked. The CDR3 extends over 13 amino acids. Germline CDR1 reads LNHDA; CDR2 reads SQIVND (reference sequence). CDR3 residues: CATDTTMNTEAFF.

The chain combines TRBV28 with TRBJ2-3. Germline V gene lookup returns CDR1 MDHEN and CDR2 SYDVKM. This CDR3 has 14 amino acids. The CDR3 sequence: CASINGESTDTQYF.

This chain's CDR3 is CASSITGGGQPQHF. The V call is TRBV5-1, the J call TRBJ1-5; TCRdb outputs TRBD1, but without DNA this stays unchecked. There are 14 residues in the CDR3. Looked up from germline, CDR1 is SGHRS and CDR2 is YFSETQ. The complete variable domain, with remaining parts taken from reference TRBV5-1 and TRBJ1-5, reads KAGVTQTPRYLIKTRGQQVTLSCSPISGHRSVSWYQQTPGQGLQFLFEYFSETQRNKGNFPGRFSGRQFSNSRSEMNVSTLELGDSALYLCASSITGGGQPQHFGDGTRLSIL.

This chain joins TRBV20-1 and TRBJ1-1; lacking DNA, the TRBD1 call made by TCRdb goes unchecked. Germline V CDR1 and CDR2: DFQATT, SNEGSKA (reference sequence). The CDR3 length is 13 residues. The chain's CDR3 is CSAHPGKATEAFF.

The CDR3 here is CASRPGGHGELFF. The rearrangement joins TRBV19 to TRBJ2-2; TCRdb indicates TRBD1, and absent DNA this call remains unverified. Germline CDR1 reads LNHDA; CDR2 reads SQIVND (reference sequence). The CDR3 runs to 13 residues.

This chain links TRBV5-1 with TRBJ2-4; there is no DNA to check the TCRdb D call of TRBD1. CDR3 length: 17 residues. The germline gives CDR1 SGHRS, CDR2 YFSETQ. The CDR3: CASSVDRQQGSKNIQYF.

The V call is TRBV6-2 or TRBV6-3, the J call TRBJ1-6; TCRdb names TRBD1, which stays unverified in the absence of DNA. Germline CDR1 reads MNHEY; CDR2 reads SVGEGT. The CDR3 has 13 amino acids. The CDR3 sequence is CASSSRENSPLHF.

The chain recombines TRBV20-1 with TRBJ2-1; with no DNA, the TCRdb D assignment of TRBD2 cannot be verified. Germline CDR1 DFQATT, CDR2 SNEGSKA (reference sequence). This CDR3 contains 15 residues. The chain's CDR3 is CSAREGEVSYNEQFF.